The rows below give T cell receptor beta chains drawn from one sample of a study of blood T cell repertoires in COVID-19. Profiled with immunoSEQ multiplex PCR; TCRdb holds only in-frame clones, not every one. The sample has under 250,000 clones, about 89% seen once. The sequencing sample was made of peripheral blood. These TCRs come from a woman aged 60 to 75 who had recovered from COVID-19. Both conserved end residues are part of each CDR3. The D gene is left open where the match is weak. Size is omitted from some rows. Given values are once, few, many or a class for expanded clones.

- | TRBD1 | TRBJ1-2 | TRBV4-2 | CASSHLGSGTGYGYTF | TGTGCCAGCAGCCACCTCGGGTCTGGGACAGGGTACGGCTACACCTTC
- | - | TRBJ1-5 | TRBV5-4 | CASSVPGDNQPQHF | TGTGCCAGCAGCGTACCGGGGGACAATCAGCCCCAGCATTTT
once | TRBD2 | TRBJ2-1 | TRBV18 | CASSPGATSGDTEQFF | TGTGCCAGCTCACCAGGGGCGACTAGCGGGGATACTGAGCAGTTCTTC
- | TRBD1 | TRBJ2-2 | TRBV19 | CASSIAPGQGNTGELFF | TGTGCCAGTAGTATTGCCCCGGGACAGGGGAACACCGGGGAGCTGTTTTTT
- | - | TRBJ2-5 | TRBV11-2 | CASSSNRVVGETQYF | TGTGCCAGCAGCTCAAACAGGGTTGTAGGAGAGACCCAGTACTTC
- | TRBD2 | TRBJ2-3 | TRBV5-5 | CASSLKAGGNTDTQYF | TGTGCCAGCAGCTTGAAAGCGGGGGGGAACACAGATACGCAGTATTTT
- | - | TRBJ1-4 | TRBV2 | CASRATATNEKLFF | TGTGCCAGCAGAGCGACAGCAACTAATGAAAAACTGTTTTTT
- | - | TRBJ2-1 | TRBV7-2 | CASSQGGGSYNEQFF | TGTGCCAGCAGCCAAGGGGGGGGCTCGTACAATGAGCAGTTCTTC
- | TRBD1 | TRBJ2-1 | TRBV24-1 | CATSDRTGGLSYNEQFF | TGTGCCACCAGTGATAGGACAGGGGGCCTCTCCTACAATGAGCAGTTCTTC
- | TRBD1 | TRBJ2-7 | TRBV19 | CASSRTGGSNNEQYF | TGTGCCAGTAGTAGGACAGGGGGTAGTAACAACGAGCAGTACTTC
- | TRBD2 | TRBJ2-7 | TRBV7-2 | CASRIRGGEYEQYF | TGTGCCAGCAGGATTCGGGGGGGCGAGTACGAGCAGTACTTC
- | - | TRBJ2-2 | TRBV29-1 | CSVAQGPTNTGELFF | TGCAGCGTTGCTCAGGGGCCGACGAACACCGGGGAGCTGTTTTTT
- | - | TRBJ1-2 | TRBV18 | CASSRRGVSRDYGYTF | TGTGCCAGCTCACGTAGGGGCGTCTCTCGGGACTATGGCTACACCTTC